The next 30 T cell receptor beta chains were all read from a single sample in a study of beta chain features in type 1 diabetes. Expressed TCRB transcripts were sequenced because the isolated RNA had all been reverse transcribed beforehand. Repertoires were generated with immunoSEQ multiplex PCR, while TCRdb's copy carries only in-frame clones and drops some. The table includes roughly 450,000 clones, approximately 13% detected once. The sequencing sample was made of naive CD4+ T cells from blood. All receptors derive from a man aged 25-45 years in good health.

This clone was counted between two and nine times. V is TRBV4-1 and J is TRBJ2-1; 7 nucleotides line up with TRBD2. Germline V gene sequence: CDR1 MGHRA, CDR2 YSYEKL. V shed 4 bases and J 7 bases; nucleotides not matched to a gene: 10. The CDR3 extends over 15 amino acids. CDR3 sequence reads: CASSLYGLGVNEQFF. In DNA form, the CDR3 reads TGCGCCAGCAGCCTATACGGACTAGGTGTTAATGAGCAGTTCTTC.

Turning to this clone: Other DNA sequences from this sample encode an identical CDR3 as well. The CDR3 DNA reads as TGTGCCAGCAGTCCTGGGACAGGATACTATGGCTACACCTTC. Amino acid sequence: CASSPGTGYYGYTF. The chain combines TRBV27 with TRBJ1-2; 8 bases match TRBD1. The CDR3 sequence is 14 residues long. Germline V gene sequence: CDR1 MNHEY, CDR2 SMNVEV (reference sequence). The J segment lost 3 bases and the V segment lost 5 bases, leaving 5 bases of the junction unmatched.

This clone showed up just a few times. The chain links TRBV9 to TRBJ2-7; 8 bases line up with TRBD2. This CDR3 comprises 14 residues. Germline CDR1 reads SGDLS; CDR2 reads YYNGEE. J was trimmed by 7 bases and V by 0 bases; bases with no gene match: 6. CDR3 residues: CASSVGAGAWEQYF. The CDR3 DNA follows: TGTGCCAGCAGCGTAGGAGCGGGGGCCTGGGAGCAGTACTTC.

This clone came up a few times. The chain has TRBV7-2 and TRBJ2-3; 12 bases map to TRBD2. Trimming cost V 5 bases and J 4 bases; bases outside gene matches: 10. The CDR3 has 17 residues. From germline, CDR1 is SGHTA and CDR2 FQGNSA. For the CDR3, the DNA is TGTGCCAGCAGCCTAGTGCTAGCGGGAGGGCGCGCAGATACGCAGTATTTT. It translates to CASSLVLAGGRADTQYF.

This clone was observed a handful of times. The chain links TRBV29-1 to TRBJ2-1, with D possibly being TRBD2 (5 bases). V was cut by 1 base and J by 7 bases, with 11 bases left in between. This CDR3 spans 13 amino acids. Germline V gives CDR1 SQVTM, CDR2 ANQGSEA. The CDR3 sequence: CSVEASSGNEQFF. In DNA, the CDR3 is TGCAGCGTTGAAGCTAGCTCTGGTAATGAGCAGTTCTTC.

The chain carries TRBV30 and TRBJ2-3; D is uncertain. Germline loops: CDR1 GTSNPN, CDR2 SVGIG (reference sequence). The CDR3 runs to 11 residues. The V end was cut by 1 base, the J end by 4 bases, with 3 bases between. CDR3 DNA sequence: TGTGCCTGGAGTGAGCCAGATACGCAGTATTTT. Its protein is CAWSEPDTQYF.

The chain is built from TRBV7-9 and TRBJ2-7; D not certain. The length of the CDR3 is 12 residues. In germline, CDR1 is SEHNR, CDR2 FQNEAQ (reference sequence). Trimming took 1 base from V and 3 from J, leaving 4 bases between them. CDR3 bases: TGTGCCAGCAGCTTAGAAGACTACGAGCAGTACGTC. It specifies CASSLEDYEQYV.

The CDR3 loop reads CASRDRGYEQYV. The CDR3 DNA reads as TGTGCCAGCCGGGACAGGGGCTACGAGCAGTACGTC. The chain couples TRBV10-3 to TRBJ2-7; 10 positions match TRBD1. The V gene end was trimmed by 10 bases and the J gene end by 3 bases; junction bases not matched to a gene: 3. The V gene's germline CDR1 is ENHRY and CDR2 SYGVKD. The CDR3 runs to 12 residues.

On this clone itself: Other DNA sequences within the sample encode an identical CDR3. The gene calls are TRBV18 and TRBJ2-7; no clear D. Trimming left V 3 bases short and J 2 bases short, with 5 bases between. The CDR3 extends over 12 amino acids. Germline CDR1 is KGHSH and CDR2 is LQKENI. CDR3 loop: CASSPNTYEQYV. In nucleotides, the CDR3 is TGTGCCAGCTCACCTAATACCTACGAGCAGTACGTC.

This clone showed up just a few times. The junction departs from the called germline gene at one end, perhaps through a read error. The chain couples TRBV4-2 to TRBJ2-4; 14 bases match TRBD2. This CDR3 has 18 residues. Per the germline V gene, CDR1 is LGHNA and CDR2 is YNFKEQ. The CDR3 nucleotides read TGTGCCAGCAGCCAGGGTGGGACTAGCGGGAGTCTAGGGGGTAGTTTAAGATTC. Its translation: CASSQGGTSGSLGGSLRF.

V and J are TRBV7-9 and TRBJ1-3; D might be TRBD1 (5 bases). CDR3 length: 15 residues. The V gene lost 10 bases and the J gene lost 0 bases, with 16 bases spanning the gap. Germline CDR1 and CDR2: SEHNR and FQNEAQ (reference sequence). The CDR3: CAITRWGRSGNTIYF. CDR3 nucleotide sequence: TGTGCCATTACTCGTTGGGGCCGCTCTGGAAACACCATATATTTT. Based on the CDR3 plus reference TRBV7-9 and TRBJ1-3, the full variable domain is DTGVSQNPRHKITKRGQNVTFRCDPISEHNRLYWYRQTLGQGPEFLTYFQNEAQLEKSRLLSDRFSAERPKGSFSTLEIQRTEQGDSAMYLCAITRWGRSGNTIYFGEGSWLTVV.

The chain recombines TRBV9 with TRBJ2-2; 7 bases align to TRBD1. CDR1 is SGDLS and CDR2 is YYNGEE in the germline V gene. The junction had 2 bases not matched to a gene; V was cut back by 0 bases and J by 6 bases. The CDR3 is made up of 14 amino acids. The chain's CDR3 is CASSVEQGSGELFF. In DNA form, the CDR3 reads TGTGCCAGCAGCGTAGAACAGGGGTCCGGGGAGCTGTTTTTT.

V gene TRBV23-1 combines with J gene TRBJ1-6; possibly TRBD1 for D (5 bases). TRBV23-1 is an open reading frame whose function is uncertain. The length of the CDR3 is 15 residues. With 0 bases removed from V and 10 bases from J, the gap between germline ends came to 13 bases. The CDR3 DNA reads TGCGCCAGCAGTCAATCTGCAGGGAGCGGATCACCCCTCCACTTT. It codes for CASSQSAGSGSPLHF.

This clone occurred a few times. V is TRBV11-1 and J is TRBJ2-1; 12 positions agree with TRBD2. The length of the CDR3 is 17 residues. CDR1 is SGHAT, CDR2 FQDESV, per germline (reference sequence). Unmatched junction bases numbered 3, after V lost 3 bases and J lost 0 bases. As DNA, the CDR3 is TGTGCCAGCAGCTTTAGGACTAGCGGGATCTCCTACAATGAGCAGTTCTTC. Residues: CASSFRTSGISYNEQFF.

The rearrangement joins TRBV4-3 to TRBJ2-1; 10 bases align to TRBD2. V shed 2 bases, J shed 9 bases, and the junction held 4 bases outside the gene matches. CDR1 and CDR2 (germline): LGHNA, YSLEER. The CDR3 runs to 14 residues. CDR3 amino acids: CASSQLAGVSEQFF. CDR3 in DNA: TGCGCCAGCAGCCAACTAGCGGGAGTAAGTGAGCAGTTCTTC.

In this sample, this clone turned up a few times. This chain links TRBV27 with TRBJ1-1; possible D gene TRBD1, 6 bases. The germline V gene has CDR1 MNHEY and CDR2 SMNVEV (reference sequence). V was cut by 2 bases and J by 8 bases, with 12 bases left in between. This CDR3 is built from 13 residues. The CDR3 DNA reads as TGTGCCAGCAGTTTAATGGTAGGGACAGAAGCTTTCTTT. Protein product: CASSLMVGTEAFF.

The rearrangement links TRBV29-1 to TRBJ2-1; 12 nucleotides agree with TRBD2. Germline CDR1 reads SQVTM; CDR2 reads ANQGSEA. The ends lost 2 bases at V and 5 bases at J; junction bases unmatched: 13. The CDR3 extends over 18 amino acids. The CDR3 DNA sequence: TGCAGCGTTGAACGAGGCCTTAGGACTAGCGGGACCCACAATGAGCAGTTCTTC. Protein sequence: CSVERGLRTSGTHNEQFF.

The chain uses TRBV7-9 and TRBJ1-2; unclear D gene. Germline V lookup: CDR1 SEHNR, CDR2 FQNEAQ (reference sequence). V lost 5 bases and J 7 bases, leaving 20 bases between the germline ends. The CDR3 spans 15 residues. Written as DNA, the CDR3 is TGTGCCAGCAGCCCCCAGACATTAATGGCAACTGGCTACACCTTC. Protein sequence: CASSPQTLMATGYTF.

A few counts support this clone. The chain recombines TRBV4-1 with TRBJ2-1; D uncertain. The germline gives CDR1 MGHRA, CDR2 YSYEKL. The CDR3 is 14 amino acids. The V gene lost 4 bases and the J gene lost 6 bases, with 13 bases spanning the gap. The CDR3 loop is CASSLERPGNEQFF. The CDR3 DNA is TGCGCCAGCAGCCTGGAAAGGCCTGGCAATGAGCAGTTCTTC.

About this clone itself: This specimen includes other DNA sequences encoding the same CDR3. The chain uses TRBV7-2 and TRBJ1-2, with D hard to call. V lost 2 bases and J lost 0, with 4 bases in between. CDR3 length: 13 amino acids. Germline-derived CDR1 and CDR2 are SGHTA and FQGNSA. Written as DNA, the CDR3 is TGTGCCAGCAGCTTAAGGTCTAACTATGGCTACACCTTC. Protein: CASSLRSNYGYTF.

This clone was counted between two and nine times. This chain connects TRBV2 to TRBJ2-1; possibly TRBD2 for D (5 bases). This CDR3 is built from 12 residues. CDR1 is SNHLY and CDR2 is FYNNEI in the germline V gene. Trimming cost V 7 bases and J 6 bases, with 10 bases left between them. CDR3: CASIQLVNEQFF. In nucleotides, the CDR3 is TGTGCCAGCATCCAACTAGTCAATGAGCAGTTCTTC.

This clone has only a few counts. V is TRBV11-2 and J is TRBJ2-5; D may be TRBD2 (6 bases). Trimming removed 5 bases at V and 5 bases at J, with 12 bases between. Germline V gene sequence: CDR1 SGHAT, CDR2 FQNNGV. The CDR3 is made up of 13 amino acids. The CDR3 spells CASSMGLRETQYF. The CDR3 bases are TGTGCCAGCAGCATGGGACTCCGGGAGACCCAGTACTTC.

The chain joins TRBV30 to TRBJ2-1; D not resolved. The V gene lost 2 bases and the J gene lost 7 bases, with 12 bases spanning the gap. Germline CDR1 is GTSNPN and CDR2 is SVGIG (reference sequence). The CDR3 is made up of 13 amino acids. The CDR3 DNA sequence: TGTGCCTGGAGTTACCAGGCTATTAATGAGCAGTTCTTC. Its translation is CAWSYQAINEQFF.

The chain links TRBV7-2 to TRBJ1-3; TRBD1 is a possible D gene (5 bases). This CDR3 spans 15 amino acids. In germline, CDR1 is SGHTA, CDR2 FQGNSA. The V end was cut by 4 bases, the J end by 4 bases, with 14 bases between. This CDR3 reads CASSSTALGGNTIYF. CDR3 nucleotides: TGTGCCAGCAGCTCGACAGCTCTAGGCGGAAACACCATATATTTT. Together with reference TRBV7-2 and TRBJ1-3, the CDR3 gives the full variable domain: GAGVSQSPSNKVTEKGKDVELRCDPISGHTALYWYRQSLGQGLEFLIYFQGNSAPDKSGLPSDRFSAERTGGSVSTLTIQRTQQEDSAVYLCASSSTALGGNTIYFGEGSWLTVV.

This clone has just a few counts. The genes are TRBV11-2 and TRBJ2-1; D is ambiguous. CDR3 length equals 13 residues. Germline V gene data show CDR1 as SGHAT and CDR2 as FQNNGV. V lost 2 bases to trimming and J lost 9 bases, with 11 bases between them. CDR3 coding DNA: TGTGCCAGCAGCTTACTGCTCCTTGCTGAGCAGTTCTTC. It specifies CASSLLLLAEQFF.

This clone was seen more than once but under ten times. The chain links TRBV7-2 to TRBJ2-7, with 8 bases fitting TRBD1. Germline values: CDR1 SGHTA, CDR2 FQGNSA. This CDR3 has 14 amino acids. V dropped 5 bases and J dropped 3; count of bases not matched to a gene: 6. CDR3 region: CASSDRTGRYEQYF. The CDR3 nucleotides are TGTGCCAGCAGCGACAGGACAGGGCGCTACGAGCAGTACTTC.

The rearrangement uses TRBV28 and TRBJ1-1; D is possibly TRBD1 (5 bases). Deletions cut 7 bases from V and 7 bases from J, with 16 bases between. The CDR3 covers 13 residues. CDR1 MDHEN and CDR2 SYDVKM come from the germline V gene. CDR3 nucleotides: TGTGCCAGCACTGCTCCGGGACGCCATGAAGCTTTCTTT. This codes for CASTAPGRHEAFF.

This clone appeared a few times. This chain joins TRBV2 and TRBJ2-5; D is unclear. CDR3 length: 11 residues. Germline CDR1 is SNHLY and CDR2 is FYNNEI. Trimming took off 8 bases at V and 5 bases at J, with 9 bases between the two ends. The CDR3 region is CASGSWETQYF. In DNA form, the CDR3 reads TGTGCCAGCGGGTCGTGGGAGACCCAGTACTTC.

This clone was recorded a few times. This chain uses TRBV6-1 with TRBJ2-4; D remains ambiguous. Trimming removed 0 bases from V and 1 base from J, with 4 bases in between. Germline lookup yields CDR1 MNHNS and CDR2 SASEGT. This CDR3 has 14 amino acids. In DNA, the CDR3 is TGTGCCAGCAGTGAAGCGAGTGCCAAAAACATTCAGTACTTC. This codes for CASSEASAKNIQYF.

The chain couples TRBV19 to TRBJ2-1; 10 positions agree with TRBD2. CDR3 size: 18 residues. Germline CDR1 LNHDA, CDR2 SQIVND (reference sequence). Unmatched junction bases numbered 11, after V lost 6 bases and J lost 0 bases. The CDR3 DNA reads as TGTGCCAGTAGCTTAGCGGGGGGCACAACTCGCTCCTACAATGAGCAGTTCTTC. Its translation: CASSLAGGTTRSYNEQFF.